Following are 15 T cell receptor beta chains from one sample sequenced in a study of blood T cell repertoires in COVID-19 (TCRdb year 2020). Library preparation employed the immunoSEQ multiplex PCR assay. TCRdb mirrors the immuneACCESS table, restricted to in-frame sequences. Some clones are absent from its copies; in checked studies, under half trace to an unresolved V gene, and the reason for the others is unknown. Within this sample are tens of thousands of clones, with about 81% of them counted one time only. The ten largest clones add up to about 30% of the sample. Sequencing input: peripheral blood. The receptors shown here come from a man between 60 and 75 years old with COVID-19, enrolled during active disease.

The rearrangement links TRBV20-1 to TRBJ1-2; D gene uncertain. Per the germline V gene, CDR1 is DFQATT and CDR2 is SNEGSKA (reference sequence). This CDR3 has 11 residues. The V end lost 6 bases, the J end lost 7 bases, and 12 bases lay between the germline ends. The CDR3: CSAASEVGYTF. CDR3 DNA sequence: TGCAGTGCCGCCAGCGAAGTTGGCTACACCTTC.

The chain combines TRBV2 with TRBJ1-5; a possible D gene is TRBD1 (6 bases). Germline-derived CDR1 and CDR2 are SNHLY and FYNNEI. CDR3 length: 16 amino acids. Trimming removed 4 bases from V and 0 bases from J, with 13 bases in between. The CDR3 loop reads CASSVGQLTSNQPQHF. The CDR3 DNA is TGTGCCAGCAGTGTCGGACAGCTTACTAGCAATCAGCCCCAGCATTTT.

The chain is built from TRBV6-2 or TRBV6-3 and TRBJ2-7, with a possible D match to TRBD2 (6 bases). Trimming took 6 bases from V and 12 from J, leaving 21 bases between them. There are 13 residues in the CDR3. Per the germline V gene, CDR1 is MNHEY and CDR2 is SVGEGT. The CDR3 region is CASSSTAGFHGYF. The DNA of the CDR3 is TGTGCCAGCAGCTCTACGGCGGGGTTCCACGGGTACTTC.

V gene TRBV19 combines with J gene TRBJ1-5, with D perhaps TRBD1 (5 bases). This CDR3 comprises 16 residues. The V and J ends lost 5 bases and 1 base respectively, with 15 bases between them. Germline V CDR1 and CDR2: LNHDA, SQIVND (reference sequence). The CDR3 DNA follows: TGTGCCAGTAGTTCCCCAGGGACTTTAAGCAATCAGCCCCAGCATTTT. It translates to CASSSPGTLSNQPQHF.

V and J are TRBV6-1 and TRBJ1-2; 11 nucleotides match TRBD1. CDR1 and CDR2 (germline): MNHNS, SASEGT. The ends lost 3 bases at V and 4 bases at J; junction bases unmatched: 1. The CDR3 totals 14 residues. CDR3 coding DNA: TGTGCCAGCAGTGAGGACAGGGGGCTCTATGGCTACACCTTC. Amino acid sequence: CASSEDRGLYGYTF.

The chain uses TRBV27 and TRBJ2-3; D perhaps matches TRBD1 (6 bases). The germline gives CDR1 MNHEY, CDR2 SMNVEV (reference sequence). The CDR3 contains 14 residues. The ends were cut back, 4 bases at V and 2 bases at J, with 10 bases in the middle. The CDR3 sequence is CASSSGQHTDTQYF. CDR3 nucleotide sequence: TGTGCCAGCAGTTCCGGACAGCACACAGATACGCAGTATTTT.

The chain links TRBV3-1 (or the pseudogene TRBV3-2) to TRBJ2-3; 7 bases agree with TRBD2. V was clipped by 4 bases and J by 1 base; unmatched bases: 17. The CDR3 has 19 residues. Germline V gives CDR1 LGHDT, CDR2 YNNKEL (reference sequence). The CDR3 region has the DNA TGTGCCAGCAGCCTCAAGGGGATTTCGACTAGCTGGGGCACAGATACGCAGTATTTT. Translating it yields CASSLKGISTSWGTDTQYF.

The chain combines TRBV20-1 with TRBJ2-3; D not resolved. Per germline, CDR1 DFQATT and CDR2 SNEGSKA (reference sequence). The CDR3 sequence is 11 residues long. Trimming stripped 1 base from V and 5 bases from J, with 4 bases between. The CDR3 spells CSARGGDTQYF. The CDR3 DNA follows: TGCAGTGCTAGAGGAGGAGATACGCAGTATTTT.

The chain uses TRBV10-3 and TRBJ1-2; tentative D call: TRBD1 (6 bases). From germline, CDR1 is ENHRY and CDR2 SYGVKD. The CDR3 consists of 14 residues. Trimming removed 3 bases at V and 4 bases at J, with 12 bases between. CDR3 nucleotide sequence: TGTGCCATCAGTGACCAATTAGGGGGCTATGGCTACACCTTC. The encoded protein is CAISDQLGGYGYTF.

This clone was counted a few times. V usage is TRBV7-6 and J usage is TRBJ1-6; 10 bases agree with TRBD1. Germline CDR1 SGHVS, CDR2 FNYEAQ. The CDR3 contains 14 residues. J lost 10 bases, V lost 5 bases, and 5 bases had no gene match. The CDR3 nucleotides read TGTGCCAGCAGCGCGGGACAGGGGCACTCACCCCTCCACTTT. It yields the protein CASSAGQGHSPLHF.

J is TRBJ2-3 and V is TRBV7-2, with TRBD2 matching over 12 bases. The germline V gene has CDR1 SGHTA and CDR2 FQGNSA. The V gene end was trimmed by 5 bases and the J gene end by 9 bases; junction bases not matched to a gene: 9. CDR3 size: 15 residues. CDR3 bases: TGTGCCAGCAGCGTCGGACTAGCGGGAAGGACCACGCAGTATTTT. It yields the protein CASSVGLAGRTTQYF.

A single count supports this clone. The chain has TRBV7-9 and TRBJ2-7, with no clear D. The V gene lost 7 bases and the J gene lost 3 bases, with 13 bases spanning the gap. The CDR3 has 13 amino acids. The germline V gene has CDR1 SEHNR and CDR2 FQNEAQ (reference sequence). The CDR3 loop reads CASTNLGNYEQYF. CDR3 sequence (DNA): TGTGCCAGCACCAACTTGGGCAACTACGAGCAGTACTTC.

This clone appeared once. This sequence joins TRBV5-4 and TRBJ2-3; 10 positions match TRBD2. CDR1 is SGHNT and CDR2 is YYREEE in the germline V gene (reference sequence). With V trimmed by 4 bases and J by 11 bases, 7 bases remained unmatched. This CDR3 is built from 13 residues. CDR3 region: CASSPGTSGMQYF. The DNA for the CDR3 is TGTGCCAGCAGCCCTGGAACTAGCGGGATGCAGTATTTT.

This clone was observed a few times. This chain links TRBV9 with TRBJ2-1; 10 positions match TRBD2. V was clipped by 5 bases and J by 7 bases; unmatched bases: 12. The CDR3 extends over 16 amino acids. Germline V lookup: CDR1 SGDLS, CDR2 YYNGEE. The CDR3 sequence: CASSSPSGLATNEQFF. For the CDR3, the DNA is TGTGCCAGCAGTTCCCCCTCGGGACTAGCGACTAATGAGCAGTTCTTC.

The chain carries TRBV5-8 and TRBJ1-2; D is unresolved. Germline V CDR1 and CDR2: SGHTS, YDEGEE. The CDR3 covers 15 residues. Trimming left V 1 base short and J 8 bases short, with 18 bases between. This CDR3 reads CASSLMTSGEGGYTF. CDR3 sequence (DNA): TGTGCCAGCAGCTTGATGACGTCTGGGGAGGGAGGCTACACCTTC.